What follows are 32 T cell receptor beta chains derived from one specimen sequenced in a study of blood T cell repertoires in COVID-19. Data came from immunoSEQ multiplex PCR; TCRdb stores just in-frame clones and leaves some out. Found here are around 170,000 clones, approximately 79% of them singletons; the top ten hold 3%. The material sequenced was peripheral blood. The receptors were gathered from a woman of 80 years or more with acute or convalescent COVID-19.

This sequence joins TRBV6-6 and TRBJ2-1; TRBD1 matches 7 bases. CDR3 length: 14 amino acids. The V and J ends lost 0 bases and 6 bases, in that order; junction bases with no gene match: 2. CDR1 and CDR2 from the germline V gene are MNHNY and SVGAGI (reference sequence). CDR3 protein: CASSYSRQGNEQFF. Written as DNA, the CDR3 is TGTGCCAGCAGTTACTCCCGACAGGGCAATGAGCAGTTCTTC.

This clone was picked up a small number of times. V gene TRBV5-6 combines with J gene TRBJ1-2; 7 bases match TRBD1. The ends lost 3 bases at V and 4 bases at J; junction bases unmatched: 9. CDR1 SGHDT and CDR2 YYEEEE come from the germline V gene. The CDR3 is 15 amino acids. The CDR3 is CASSWAGGFFYGYTF. The CDR3 nucleotides are TGTGCCAGCAGCTGGGCAGGGGGTTTCTTCTATGGCTACACCTTC.

This clone appeared a single time. This sequence joins TRBV6-2 or TRBV6-3 and TRBJ2-7; tentative D call: TRBD1 (5 bases). Germline V lookup: CDR1 MNHEY, CDR2 SVGEGT. The CDR3 is 15 amino acids. V dropped 2 bases and J dropped 1 base, with 12 bases sitting between them. The CDR3 region has the DNA TGTGCCAGCAGTTACAGTCCAGGGTCGTCCTACGAGCAGTACTTC. Amino acids: CASSYSPGSSYEQYF.

V gene TRBV5-1 combines with J gene TRBJ2-3; the match to TRBD2 covers 11 bases. The CDR3 is 14 amino acids. Germline CDR1 reads SGHRS; CDR2 reads YFSETQ. The V gene end was trimmed by 4 bases and the J gene end by 5 bases; junction bases not matched to a gene: 3. The chain's CDR3 is CASSAGLAGDTQYF. CDR3 DNA sequence: TGCGCCAGCAGCGCCGGACTAGCGGGAGATACGCAGTATTTT.

J is TRBJ1-5 and V is TRBV5-5; D is uncertain. The CDR3 loop spans 13 amino acids. V was clipped by 0 bases and J by 6 bases, with 7 bases between them. The germline CDR1 and CDR2 sequences are SGHKS and YYEKEE (reference sequence). Written as DNA, the CDR3 is TGTGCCAGCAGCTTGGTGTTCGGTCAGCCCCAGCATTTT. Amino acid sequence: CASSLVFGQPQHF.

J is TRBJ2-1 and V is TRBV7-9, with D tentatively TRBD1 (6 bases). Germline V gene sequence: CDR1 SEHNR, CDR2 FQNEAQ (reference sequence). Trimming took 3 bases from V and 4 from J, leaving 16 bases between them. The CDR3 contains 16 residues. Written as DNA, the CDR3 is TGTGCCAGCAGCTTTAACAGGGAAATGGGATACAATGAGCAGTTCTTC. Translated: CASSFNREMGYNEQFF.

CDR3 in DNA: TGTGCCAGCAGTGAAGCAGCTAGCGGGAGAGGGGAGCTGTTTTTT. Protein: CASSEAASGRGELFF. The chain recombines TRBV2 with TRBJ2-2; TRBD2 matches 10 bases. V dropped 0 bases and J dropped 8; count of bases not matched to a gene: 3. The CDR3 runs 15 residues. From germline, CDR1 is SNHLY and CDR2 FYNNEI.

The chain has TRBV11-2 and TRBJ1-5, with D hard to call. V lost 4 bases, J lost 5 bases, and 9 bases lay in between. Germline loops: CDR1 SGHAT, CDR2 FQNNGV. This CDR3 has 13 amino acids. The CDR3 bases are TGTGCCAGCAGCTCAGGTCTGGATCAGCCCCAGCATTTT. It is translated as CASSSGLDQPQHF.

V usage is TRBV30 and J usage is TRBJ2-5; no clear D. V was trimmed by 2 bases and J by 7 bases, leaving 20 bases between them. The CDR3 extends over 15 amino acids. Germline V gene data show CDR1 as GTSNPN and CDR2 as SVGIG (reference sequence). CDR3 residues: CAWSRADSPLGTQYF. The CDR3 DNA is TGTGCCTGGAGTAGAGCCGACTCGCCTTTGGGGACCCAGTACTTC.

The genes are TRBV7-3 and TRBJ2-2, with 9 bases aligning to TRBD2. CDR1 is SGHTA, CDR2 FQGTGA, per germline. The trim removed 5 bases at V and 5 bases at J, leaving 9 bases unmatched. CDR3 length: 16 residues. CDR3 in amino acids: CASSPIAGAETGELFF. The CDR3 bases are TGTGCCAGCAGCCCGATAGCGGGAGCGGAAACCGGGGAGCTGTTTTTT.

This chain joins TRBV5-1 and TRBJ2-1, with TRBD2 identical over 10 bases. Germline loops: CDR1 SGHRS, CDR2 YFSETQ. There are 15 residues in the CDR3. V lost 4 bases and J lost 3; bases outside the gene matches: 4. The CDR3 loop reads CASSTTSGVYNEQFF. CDR3 coding DNA: TGCGCCAGCAGCACAACTAGCGGGGTCTACAATGAGCAGTTCTTC.

V is TRBV5-5 and J is TRBJ1-4; D is undetermined. This CDR3 spans 16 amino acids. V was shortened by 0 bases and J by 4 bases, with 13 bases between the two germline ends. Germline V gene data show CDR1 as SGHKS and CDR2 as YYEKEE (reference sequence). The CDR3 reads CASSLAGWRYNEKLFF. The CDR3, as DNA: TGTGCCAGCAGCTTGGCTGGTTGGAGGTATAATGAAAAACTGTTTTTT.

With regard to this clone: Relative to the germline gene, one junction end is altered; a read error may explain this. This chain joins TRBV10-3 and TRBJ1-1, with 7 bases matching TRBD1. This CDR3 contains 15 residues. Germline V CDR1 and CDR2: ENHRY, SYGVKD. The CDR3 reads CAISQSVQGVTEAFF. DNA for the CDR3: TGTGCCATCAGTCAGTCAGTCCAGGGGGTAACTGAAGCTTTCTTT.

This rearrangement joins TRBV10-3 to TRBJ1-1, with D unresolved. This CDR3 has 16 amino acids. Germline V gene lookup returns CDR1 ENHRY and CDR2 SYGVKD. V was shortened by 0 bases and J by 4 bases, with 15 bases between the two germline ends. In nucleotides, the CDR3 is TGTGCCATCAGTGAGTCGTTCCGGGTCCCACCCACTGAAGCTTTCTTT. Protein product: CAISESFRVPPTEAFF.

The rearrangement links TRBV5-4 to TRBJ2-1; TRBD1 is a possible D gene (6 bases). Trimming took off 1 base at V and 6 bases at J, with 14 bases between the two ends. The CDR3 loop spans 15 amino acids. Germline V lookup: CDR1 SGHNT, CDR2 YYREEE (reference sequence). For the CDR3, the DNA is TGTGCCAGCAGCTTGCGGTCAGGGGTGGGCAATGAGCAGTTCTTC. This encodes CASSLRSGVGNEQFF.

This chain connects TRBV11-2 to TRBJ2-2, with a weak D call TRBD2 (6 bases). V lost 4 bases and J 3 bases, leaving 15 bases between the germline ends. The germline gives CDR1 SGHAT, CDR2 FQNNGV. The CDR3 is 16 residues long. In DNA form, the CDR3 reads TGTGCCAGCAGCTCCGAAGAGCGGGCGTACACCGGGGAGCTGTTTTTT. This codes for CASSSEERAYTGELFF. The complete variable domain, with remaining parts taken from reference TRBV11-2 and TRBJ2-2, reads EAGVAQSPRYKIIEKRQSVAFWCNPISGHATLYWYQQILGQGPKLLIQFQNNGVVDDSQLPKDRFSAERLKGVDSTLKIQPAKLEDSAVYLCASSSEERAYTGELFFGEGSRLTVL.

Remarks on this clone: Other nucleotide sequences from this sample produce the same CDR3. The chain is built from TRBV5-1 and TRBJ2-5; 11 bases are a match to TRBD2. CDR3 length: 15 amino acids. Germline CDR1 reads SGHRS; CDR2 reads YFSETQ. V lost 4 bases to trimming and J lost 5 bases; unmatched junction nucleotides: 7. For the CDR3, the DNA is TGCGCCAGCAGCCTAGGGACTAGCGGACGGGAGACCCAGTACTTC. Its translation is CASSLGTSGRETQYF.

The chain has TRBV6-4 and TRBJ1-1, with 8 bases that match TRBD1. Per the germline V gene, CDR1 is MRHNA and CDR2 is SNTAGT. The trim removed 3 bases at V and 0 bases at J, leaving 0 bases unmatched. This CDR3 is built from 14 residues. The CDR3: CASSEQGVNTEAFF. For the CDR3, the DNA is TGTGCCAGCAGTGAACAGGGGGTGAACACTGAAGCTTTCTTT.

This rearrangement joins TRBV7-6 to TRBJ2-1, with 7 positions matching TRBD1. Germline CDR1 is SGHVS and CDR2 is FNYEAQ. V lost 1 base, J lost 3 bases, and 9 bases stayed unmatched. CDR3 length: 17 amino acids. The CDR3 DNA is TGTGCCAGCAGCTTAGAGCCCCCCCGGGACAGCTACAATGAGCAGTTCTTC. Its translation is CASSLEPPRDSYNEQFF. Supplemented by reference TRBV7-6 and TRBJ2-1, the full variable domain reads GAGVSQSPRYKVTKRGQDVALRCDPISGHVSLYWYRQALGQGPEFLTYFNYEAQQDKSGLPNDRFSAERPEGSISTLTIQRTEQRDSAMYRCASSLEPPRDSYNEQFFGPGTRLTVL.

The chain couples TRBV6-5 to TRBJ2-7; TRBD2 might be the D (5 bases). This CDR3 comprises 13 residues. The germline V gene encodes CDR1 MNHEY and CDR2 SVGAGI. Trimming shortened V by 6 bases and J by 2 bases, and 11 bases separated the two germline ends. This CDR3 reads CASSRTGTYEQYF. CDR3 DNA sequence: TGTGCCAGCAGCCGGACGGGAACCTACGAGCAGTACTTC.

The rearrangement joins TRBV18 to TRBJ2-2; 7 bases map to TRBD1. The CDR3 consists of 16 residues. Germline CDR1 reads KGHSH; CDR2 reads LQKENI. With 6 bases clipped from V and 1 base from J, the junction kept 8 bases outside the gene matches. CDR3 in amino acids: CASSADRAMNTGELFF. CDR3 in DNA: TGTGCCAGCTCGGCTGACAGGGCGATGAACACCGGGGAGCTGTTTTTT.

J is TRBJ2-1 and V is TRBV25-1; TRBD2 might be the D (6 bases). Looked up from germline, CDR1 is MGHDK and CDR2 is SYGVNS. V was clipped by 3 bases and J by 2 bases, with 11 bases between them. This CDR3 is built from 15 residues. The CDR3 sequence is CASSDASGPYNEQFF. CDR3 coding DNA: TGTGCCAGCAGTGATGCCAGCGGGCCCTACAATGAGCAGTTCTTC.

V and J are TRBV5-1 and TRBJ1-2; 10 bases match TRBD1. Germline V gene data show CDR1 as SGHRS and CDR2 as YFSETQ. The CDR3 has 16 amino acids. V lost 4 bases, J lost 11 bases, and 17 bases stayed unmatched. CDR3 sequence reads: CASSEGTGDIVIGYTF. The CDR3 bases are TGCGCCAGCAGCGAAGGGACAGGGGATATCGTAATCGGATACACCTTC.

The chain joins TRBV5-6 to TRBJ2-6; TRBD2 is a possible D gene (6 bases). The CDR3 is 17 residues long. V was clipped by 4 bases and J by 0 bases, with 14 bases between them. CDR1 is SGHDT, CDR2 YYEEEE, per germline. As DNA, the CDR3 is TGTGCCAGCAGCCCCCCGGGACTCCTCTCTGGGGCCAACGTCCTGACTTTC. Amino acids: CASSPPGLLSGANVLTF. The full variable domain, with the rest looked up from reference TRBV5-6 and TRBJ2-6, is DAGVTQSPTHLIKTRGQQVTLRCSPKSGHDTVSWYQQALGQGPQFIFQYYEEEERQRGNFPDRFSGHQFPNYSSELNVNALLLGDSALYLCASSPPGLLSGANVLTFGAGSRLTVL.

The V gene is TRBV3-1 (or the pseudogene TRBV3-2), the J gene TRBJ2-7, with a possible D match to TRBD2 (6 bases). V was pared by 5 bases and J by 3 bases, with 11 bases between. The CDR3 is 13 residues long. CDR1 and CDR2 (germline): LGHDT, YNNKEL (reference sequence). CDR3 sequence reads: CASSNMGGYEQYF. As DNA, the CDR3 is TGTGCCAGCAGCAACATGGGGGGCTACGAGCAGTACTTC.

The chain recombines TRBV27 with TRBJ2-7; tentative D call: TRBD1 (8 bases). The CDR3 covers 14 residues. V was shortened by 5 bases and J by 6 bases, with 17 bases between the two germline ends. Germline V lookup: CDR1 MNHEY, CDR2 SMNVEV (reference sequence). The CDR3 DNA is TGTGCCAGCAGTCCGACATACAGGGGGGGCGAGCAGTACTTC. Amino acids: CASSPTYRGGEQYF.

J is TRBJ2-7 and V is TRBV28; TRBD2 aligns across 11 bases. The germline gives CDR1 MDHEN, CDR2 SYDVKM. The CDR3 is 18 amino acids. J lost 0 bases, V lost 3 bases, and 10 bases had no gene match. CDR3 sequence: CASSFMATSGESSYEQYF. The CDR3 DNA reads TGTGCCAGCAGTTTTATGGCGACTAGCGGGGAAAGCTCCTACGAGCAGTACTTC.

The genes are TRBV7-9 and TRBJ2-2; 10 bases are a match to TRBD1. V lost 5 bases, J lost 5 bases, and 2 bases stayed unmatched. Per the germline V gene, CDR1 is SEHNR and CDR2 is FQNEAQ (reference sequence). The CDR3 has 14 amino acids. CDR3 loop: CASSRTGGTGELFF. For the CDR3, the DNA is TGTGCCAGCAGCCGGACAGGGGGTACCGGGGAGCTGTTTTTT.

The J gene is TRBJ2-7, the V gene TRBV28, with a possible D match to TRBD2 (6 bases). This CDR3 region has 16 residues. With 2 bases removed from V and 2 bases from J, the gap between germline ends came to 16 bases. Germline assignment: CDR1 MDHEN and CDR2 SYDVKM. CDR3 in amino acids: CASSLPDTGGAYEQYF. The CDR3 DNA reads TGTGCCAGCAGTTTACCTGACACCGGAGGGGCCTACGAGCAGTACTTC.

This clone was found a few times. The J gene is TRBJ1-1, the V gene TRBV29-1, with D possibly TRBD1 on 5 matching bases. Trimming took 6 bases from V and 3 from J, leaving 11 bases between them. Germline lookup yields CDR1 SQVTM and CDR2 ANQGSEA. The CDR3 runs to 12 residues. CDR3 bases: TGCAGCGTGGAGGGACGGTACACTGAAGCTTTCTTT. As protein: CSVEGRYTEAFF.

In this sample, this clone turned up many times. The chain uses TRBV10-3 and TRBJ2-1; D remains ambiguous. Germline CDR1 is ENHRY and CDR2 is SYGVKD. The CDR3 covers 15 residues. V shed 0 bases and J shed 4 bases, with 10 bases lying between them. The DNA of the CDR3 is TGTGCCATCAGTGAGTCCCCTAGTGAGTACAATGAGCAGTTCTTC. Translated: CAISESPSEYNEQFF.

This clone has only a few counts. The chain uses TRBV5-1 and TRBJ2-1; D unresolved. This CDR3 is 15 amino acids long. Per the germline V gene, CDR1 is SGHRS and CDR2 is YFSETQ. Trimming pared 0 bases from V and 0 bases from J, leaving 7 bases between. CDR3 coding DNA: TGCGCCAGCAGCTTGGAAGCGAACTCCTACAATGAGCAGTTCTTC. As protein: CASSLEANSYNEQFF.